Here is one T cell receptor (beta chain) with its context. This entry belongs to a study of CD8 T cells in Susac syndrome. The CDR3 extends over 15 amino acids. Germline assignment: CDR1 KGHDR and CDR2 SFDVKD. The V and J ends lost 4 bases and 4 bases, in that order; junction bases with no gene match: 8. Random hexamers primed reverse transcription of roughly 0.5 to 1 ug RNA. A multiplex approach, immunoSEQ multiplex PCR, amplified TCR beta CDR3 across 54 Vbeta and 13 Jbeta. TCRdb reanalysed the immunoSEQ multiplex PCR reads using MiXCR and keeps one entry per CDR3 protein. Among 180,000 or so distinct CDR3 sequences listed, around 96% were seen once. CD8+ and CD4+ T cells were negatively isolated; TEMRA cells were FACS-enriched.

The V gene is TRBV24-1, the J gene TRBJ2-7; 8 nucleotides match TRBD1. This receptor was taken from a human donor in good health. The specimen sequenced was CD4+ T cells from PBMCs. The CDR3 loop reads CATSDPGQGDYEQYF. In DNA, the CDR3 is TGTGCCACCAGTGACCCTGGACAGGGTGATTACGAGCAGTACTTC.